This T cell receptor beta chain was obtained from a study of Ad26.COV2.S vaccination and SARS-CoV-2 variants. The wider study: Ad26.COV2.S arm of COV1001 included the donor. The vaccine Ad26.COV2.S was put into the muscle once, or twice with 56 days between.

Germline V gives CDR1 MNHEY, CDR2 SVGAGI. CDR3 length: 15 residues. V was cut by 5 bases and J by 10 bases, with 18 bases left in between. This sample's treatment: over 15 received Ad26.COV2.S at low or high dose, single or two shots; about 5 received placebo; per-sample allocation not given. Day 63 after the first vaccine or placebo injection was the time point for sampling. The table came from immunoSEQ multiplex PCR; TCRdb's copy has only in-frame clones and leaves some out. This table holds fewer than 500,000 clones, about nine tenths found once. Sequences were derived from peripheral blood, sampled in a trial of Ad26.COV2.S vaccine versus placebo. The V and J genes are TRBV6-5 and TRBJ1-6; possible D gene TRBD1, 5 bases. This TCR derives from a person aged 18-60 years who received the Ad26.COV2.S COVID-19 vaccine or a placebo. CDR3 protein: CASSTNRPLHSPLHF. The DNA for the CDR3 is TGTGCCAGCAGTACCAACAGGCCTCTCCACTCACCCCTCCACTTT.